The TCR beta chain under discussion was sequenced for a study of OX40 agonist ivuxolimab in advanced cancers. Study background: Ivuxolimab is an agonistic anti-OX40 (CD134) antibody, and patients were treated with it.

Clones were read by immunoSEQ multiplex PCR, and TCRdb kept only the in-frame ones, dropping some. The repertoire includes tens of thousands of clones, over 75% of them detected once, and 21% sits in the top ten. The CDR3 contains 15 residues. The V and J ends lost 5 bases and 6 bases, in that order; junction bases with no gene match: 6. The germline gives CDR1 MNHEY, CDR2 SMNVEV (reference sequence). Regarding the study as a whole: At 0.1 to 3.0 mg/kg and by week 6, CD4+ and CD8+ T cells in the blood had expanded clonally.

Any history of autoimmune disease or systemic immunosuppression disqualified patients. Researchers took blood at baseline, on cycle 4 day 1, and on cycle 7 day 1. To note about this clone: Antigen unknown.

The input for sequencing was CD4+ or CD8+ T cells sorted from blood, taken in a trial of the OX40 agonist ivuxolimab. The sequence was obtained from an adult with an advanced solid tumor such as melanoma, head and neck, liver or kidney cancer. This chain joins TRBV27 and TRBJ2-5; TRBD2 matches 13 bases. In DNA, the CDR3 is TGTGCCAGCAGTCTTTGGACTAGCGGGAGCCAGACCCAGTACTTC. This encodes CASSLWTSGSQTQYF.